In its sample, the clone carrying this T cell receptor (beta chain) was seen a few times. Its antigen remains unknown. The data originate from a study of shared clonotypes between healthy human individuals. Study context: Donor composition was a couple of women and a few men, aged 18 to 49.

Genomic DNA from each subset was divided evenly over several immunoSEQ plates. TCRdb's table, derived via immunoSEQ multiplex PCR, lists solely in-frame clones and lacks some. The table includes around 2.5 million clones, over 85% detected once. From germline, CDR1 is SGHRS and CDR2 YFSETQ. With V trimmed by 0 bases and J by 6 bases, 5 bases remained unmatched. This CDR3 is 16 amino acids long. Study-wide points: Relative to their counterparts shared across all four donors, non-shared clonotypes exhibited diminished generation probabilities. The study found roughly 5% of naive CD4 clonotypes shared across four donors.

The sequenced sample was naive CD4+ T cells from PBMCs. Specified subset: CD45RA+ positively selected. This TCR derives from a man in his late teens or twenties in good health. Some clones in this sample may be carry-over from other donors' samples. This chain connects TRBV5-1 to TRBJ2-2; 10 bases line up with TRBD2. The CDR3 DNA follows: TGCGCCAGCAGCTTGGTGGCTAGCGGGAGCTCCGGGGAGCTGTTTTTT. Translating it yields CASSLVASGSSGELFF.